This T cell receptor (beta chain) was captured by sequencing in a study of blood T cell repertoires in COVID-19. As for the study in general: Sources were T cells, B-cell-depleted T cells, or PBMCs; the material itself was cDNA or gDNA.

The CDR3 covers 15 residues. V dropped 4 bases and J dropped 7 bases, with 15 bases sitting between them. Germline V gene lookup returns CDR1 SGDLS and CDR2 YYNGEE. Profiled with immunoSEQ multiplex PCR; TCRdb holds only in-frame clones, not every one. The data hold about 250,000 clones, with 60% to 75% observed a single time. The chain is built from TRBV9 and TRBJ1-6, with D possibly matching TRBD1 (6 bases). The sequenced material came from peripheral blood. This clonotype originated in a woman older than 75 with acute or convalescent COVID-19. CDR3 coding DNA: TGTGCCAGCAGCTACGAAGGACAGATCAATTCACCCCTCCACTTT. It is translated as CASSYEGQINSPLHF.